Each of the 27 T cell receptor beta chains below was sequenced from the same sample in a study of OX40 agonist ivuxolimab in advanced cancers. Repertoires were generated with immunoSEQ multiplex PCR, while TCRdb's copy carries only in-frame clones and drops some. The sample lists tens of thousands of clones; 90% to 95% were seen once. The sequencing used CD4+ or CD8+ T cells sorted from blood, collected in a trial of the OX40 agonist ivuxolimab. Receptors originate from an adult with an advanced solid tumor such as melanoma, head and neck, liver or kidney cancer.

As regards this clone: The sample holds other DNA sequences that translate to the same CDR3. The chain couples TRBV5-1 to TRBJ1-2; 10 nucleotides match TRBD1. The CDR3 spans 14 residues. CDR1 and CDR2 from the germline V gene are SGHRS and YFSETQ. The trim removed 0 bases at V and 8 bases at J, leaving 4 bases unmatched. As DNA, the CDR3 is TGCGCCAGCAGCTTGGGGACAGGGGGTGAGGGCTACACCTTC. It translates to CASSLGTGGEGYTF.

The chain links TRBV19 to TRBJ1-1; D gene ambiguous. The ends were cut back, 7 bases at V and 1 base at J, with 13 bases in the middle. Germline CDR1 LNHDA, CDR2 SQIVND (reference sequence). This CDR3 region has 14 residues. The CDR3 nucleotides read TGTGCCAGTACCCCGCGGTTAGGGAACACTGAAGCTTTCTTT. Protein sequence: CASTPRLGNTEAFF.

V is TRBV18 and J is TRBJ2-7; TRBD2 agrees at 12 bases. V trimming: 0 bases; J trimming: 9 bases; junction bases outside the gene matches: 18. This CDR3 has 19 residues. Germline CDR1 KGHSH, CDR2 LQKENI. The CDR3 loop reads CASSPPGLATSGSKNRQYF. As DNA, the CDR3 is TGTGCCAGCTCACCACCGGGTCTGGCGACTAGCGGGAGCAAAAACCGGCAGTACTTC.

The chain joins TRBV28 to TRBJ2-7; D may correspond to TRBD1 or TRBD2 (5 bases each). This CDR3 comprises 15 residues. The germline gives CDR1 MDHEN, CDR2 SYDVKM. V lost 5 bases to trimming and J lost 3 bases, with 17 bases between them. The chain's CDR3 is CASSPTRDHNYEQYF. CDR3 DNA sequence: TGTGCCAGCAGTCCCACCCGGGACCACAACTACGAGCAGTACTTC.

This clone was recorded a few times. This chain joins TRBV5-6 and TRBJ1-1, with D tentatively TRBD1 (6 bases). CDR1 and CDR2 (germline): SGHDT, YYEEEE. Trimming pared 1 base from V and 1 base from J, leaving 11 bases between. This CDR3 is 15 amino acids long. In DNA form, the CDR3 reads TGTGCCAGCAGCTTGATGACAGGTACGAACACTGAAGCTTTCTTT. This codes for CASSLMTGTNTEAFF.

This chain joins TRBV10-3 and TRBJ2-5, with 7 positions matching TRBD1. The junction had 4 bases not matched to a gene; V was cut back by 1 base and J by 5 bases. The CDR3 has 14 amino acids. CDR1 ENHRY and CDR2 SYGVKD come from the germline V gene. CDR3 region: CAISELGGEETQYF. CDR3 nucleotide sequence: TGTGCCATCAGTGAGTTAGGGGGCGAGGAGACCCAGTACTTC.

CDR3 residues: CASSRQELYGYTF. Here the CDR3 DNA reads TGTGCCAGCAGCAGACAGGAGCTCTATGGCTACACCTTC. J is TRBJ1-2 and V is TRBV7-2; D might be TRBD1 (6 bases). The germline V and J ends were trimmed by 5 bases and 4 bases, with 11 bases remaining between them. Germline V CDR1 and CDR2: SGHTA, FQGNSA. CDR3 size: 13 residues.

A note on this clone: A read error may account for a junction end that differs from germline. The chain couples TRBV5-1 to TRBJ1-1, with a tentative D call TRBD1 (5 bases). The CDR3 totals 15 residues. Germline V lookup: CDR1 SGHRS, CDR2 YFSETQ. The CDR3 sequence: CASSPRASGNPEAFF. CDR3 DNA: TGCGCCAGCAGCCCGAGGGCCTCAGGGAACCCTGAAGCTTTCTTT.

The chain carries TRBV5-1 and TRBJ2-5, with 10 bases aligning to TRBD1. This CDR3 is 16 amino acids long. V trimming: 0 bases; J trimming: 4 bases; junction bases outside the gene matches: 6. Germline V gene lookup returns CDR1 SGHRS and CDR2 YFSETQ. The CDR3 is CASSLADRGNSETQYF. The CDR3 nucleotides read TGCGCCAGCAGCTTGGCGGACAGGGGGAACTCAGAGACCCAGTACTTC.

The chain recombines TRBV10-1 with TRBJ2-1, with TRBD2 identical over 11 bases. Trimming removed 2 bases from V and 4 bases from J; junction bases left unmatched: 7. This CDR3 comprises 17 residues. Germline values: CDR1 WNHNN, CDR2 SYGVQD (reference sequence). The CDR3 nucleotides read TGCGCCAGCAGTGAGCAACCTAGCGGGAGGTCTTACAATGAGCAGTTCTTC. Encoded protein: CASSEQPSGRSYNEQFF.

The V and J genes are TRBV7-9 and TRBJ2-2; D unclear. The V end lost 4 bases, the J end lost 5 bases, and 8 bases lay between the germline ends. Germline V gives CDR1 SEHNR, CDR2 FQNEAQ (reference sequence). There are 13 residues in the CDR3. This chain's CDR3 is CASSWLDTGELFF. The CDR3 bases are TGTGCCAGCAGCTGGCTAGATACCGGGGAGCTGTTTTTT. Together with reference TRBV7-9 and TRBJ2-2, the CDR3 gives the full variable domain: DTGVSQNPRHKITKRGQNVTFRCDPISEHNRLYWYRQTLGQGPEFLTYFQNEAQLEKSRLLSDRFSAERPKGSFSTLEIQRTEQGDSAMYLCASSWLDTGELFFGEGSRLTVL.

The chain uses TRBV29-1 and TRBJ1-2, with D unresolved. Trimming took off 3 bases at V and 8 bases at J, with 28 bases between the two ends. The CDR3 runs 17 residues. Per the germline V gene, CDR1 is SQVTM and CDR2 is ANQGSEA. The DNA of the CDR3 is TGCAGCGTTGACAGCCTGAGGGTGGAGACGGGCCTAGGGGGCTACACCTTC. Amino acid sequence: CSVDSLRVETGLGGYTF.

This clone was seen just once. The chain combines TRBV30 with TRBJ2-3; 7 nucleotides match TRBD2. The germline V gene has CDR1 GTSNPN and CDR2 SVGIG (reference sequence). J lost 0 bases, V lost 6 bases, and 3 bases had no gene match. The CDR3 is 13 residues long. CDR3 sequence reads: CACSGSSTDTQYF. CDR3 DNA sequence: TGTGCCTGTAGCGGGTCTAGCACAGATACGCAGTATTTT. Variable domain in full (rest from reference TRBV30 and TRBJ2-3): SQTIHQWPATLVQPVGSPLSLECTVEGTSNPNLYWYRQAAGRGLQLLFYSVGIGQISSEVPQNLSASRPQDRQFILSSKKLLLSDSGFYLCACSGSSTDTQYFGPGTRLTVL.

The rearrangement uses TRBV9 and TRBJ1-2; no clear D. CDR1 is SGDLS and CDR2 is YYNGEE in the germline V gene. The length of the CDR3 is 15 residues. V gave up 0 bases and J gave up 8 bases, with 17 bases separating them. CDR3 DNA sequence: TGTGCCAGCAGCGTAGGCTTATGGGGAGTAGACGGCTACACCTTC. It yields the protein CASSVGLWGVDGYTF.

This chain links TRBV5-3 with TRBJ2-3, with D maybe TRBD1 (5 bases). TRBV5-3 is given ORF status, its function remaining uncertain. This CDR3 is built from 12 residues. V lost 2 bases to trimming and J lost 5 bases, with 6 bases between them. The CDR3 reads CARSFDRDTQYF. In DNA form, the CDR3 reads TGTGCCAGAAGCTTCGACAGAGATACGCAGTATTTT.

This sequence joins TRBV5-1 and TRBJ2-7; 9 bases agree with TRBD1. The germline gives CDR1 SGHRS, CDR2 YFSETQ. This CDR3 is 15 amino acids long. J lost 0 bases, V lost 5 bases, and 6 bases had no gene match. The CDR3 DNA reads TGCGCCAGCAGAGGACAGGGGCAGGACTCCTACGAGCAGTACTTC. Translated, it gives CASRGQGQDSYEQYF.

The chain employs TRBV27 and TRBJ1-5; D ambiguous. CDR3 length: 16 amino acids. V was clipped by 3 bases and J by 4 bases, with 16 bases between them. Germline V gene data show CDR1 as MNHEY and CDR2 as SMNVEV (reference sequence). CDR3 residues: CASSFTSPRGNQPQHF. For the CDR3, the DNA is TGTGCCAGCAGTTTCACATCCCCCCGCGGAAATCAGCCCCAGCATTTT.

This sequence joins TRBV5-1 and TRBJ2-1; 8 bases fit TRBD1. The trim removed 5 bases at V and 3 bases at J, leaving 10 bases unmatched. CDR1 and CDR2 (germline): SGHRS, YFSETQ. The CDR3 runs to 16 residues. The CDR3 here is CASSSSGTGNYNEQFF. The CDR3 DNA reads TGCGCCAGCAGTTCGTCCGGGACAGGCAACTACAATGAGCAGTTCTTC.

The chain employs TRBV7-2 and TRBJ2-4, with a weak D call TRBD2 (5 bases). The CDR3 is 15 residues long. V was shortened by 5 bases and J by 0 bases, with 11 bases between the two germline ends. Germline CDR1 and CDR2: SGHTA and FQGNSA. CDR3 nucleotides: TGTGCCAGCAGCCCTCAGCGGTCAGCCAAAAACATTCAGTACTTC. This gives the protein CASSPQRSAKNIQYF. Drawing the rest from reference TRBV7-2 and TRBJ2-4, the complete variable domain is GAGVSQSPSNKVTEKGKDVELRCDPISGHTALYWYRQSLGQGLEFLIYFQGNSAPDKSGLPSDRFSAERTGGSVSTLTIQRTQQEDSAVYLCASSPQRSAKNIQYFGAGTRLSVL.

CDR3 in amino acids: CASSPPTPGQGGPGANVLTF. In nucleotides, the CDR3 is TGTGCCAGCAGCCCACCAACACCGGGACAGGGAGGACCTGGGGCCAACGTCCTGACTTTC. The chain combines TRBV28 with TRBJ2-6; 9 nucleotides line up with TRBD1. Germline CDR1 MDHEN, CDR2 SYDVKM. This CDR3 is 20 amino acids long. The V gene end was trimmed by 6 bases and the J gene end by 2 bases; junction bases not matched to a gene: 17.

DNA of the CDR3: TGTGCCAGCAGCGGGGCCGCCGACGCTGGGAACTATGGCTACACCTTC. Translated: CASSGAADAGNYGYTF. The genes are TRBV5-4 and TRBJ1-2, with D perhaps TRBD1 (5 bases). V was shortened by 4 bases and J by 2 bases, with 18 bases between the two germline ends. Looked up from germline, CDR1 is SGHNT and CDR2 is YYREEE (reference sequence). The CDR3 length is 16 residues.

This clone has only one observation. The chain joins TRBV19 to TRBJ2-5; 8 bases match TRBD2. There are 15 residues in the CDR3. V trimming: 5 bases; J trimming: 0 bases; junction bases outside the gene matches: 5. From germline, CDR1 is LNHDA and CDR2 SQIVND (reference sequence). This chain's CDR3 is CASSSSGLYQETQYF. DNA of the CDR3: TGTGCCAGTAGTTCTAGCGGGCTGTACCAAGAGACCCAGTACTTC. Full variable domain (missing parts from reference TRBV19 and TRBJ2-5): DGGITQSPKYLFRKEGQNVTLSCEQNLNHDAMYWYRQDPGQGLRLIYYSQIVNDFQKGDIAEGYSVSREKKESFPLTVTSAQKNPTAFYLCASSSSGLYQETQYFGPGTRLLVL.

The chain joins TRBV5-1 to TRBJ1-3; possibly TRBD1 for D (6 bases). V lost 4 bases and J 4 bases, leaving 15 bases between the germline ends. CDR1 is SGHRS and CDR2 is YFSETQ in the germline V gene. The CDR3 contains 15 residues. This CDR3 reads CASSLNIGQGNTIYF. CDR3 nucleotides: TGCGCCAGCAGCCTCAATATCGGACAGGGAAACACCATATATTTT.

This chain connects TRBV2 to TRBJ2-2, with a weak D call TRBD1 (7 bases). Germline lookup yields CDR1 SNHLY and CDR2 FYNNEI. Trimming stripped 7 bases from V and 4 bases from J, with 13 bases between. This CDR3 has 14 amino acids. The CDR3 bases are TGTGCCAGCAAGGAGGGGGCGGGCACCGGGGAGCTGTTTTTT. Its translation: CASKEGAGTGELFF.

With respect to this clone: At one boundary the junction diverges from the germline segment, which might be a read error. The rearrangement uses TRBV29-1 and TRBJ2-7; TRBD1 matches 8 bases. Germline values: CDR1 SQVTM, CDR2 ANQGSEA. This CDR3 is built from 14 residues. CDR3 sequence: CSVSFQGASSARIF. In DNA form, the CDR3 reads TGCAGCGTTTCGTTTCAGGGGGCGTCTAGCGCCAGGATATTC.

As concerns this clone: Germline and junction disagree at one end, which may indicate a read error. The chain links TRBV6-1 to TRBJ2-7; 9 bases align to TRBD1. CDR1 and CDR2 from the germline V gene are MNHNS and SASEGT. The length of the CDR3 is 14 residues. The CDR3 is CASSEAPVGQGPSF. In DNA, the CDR3 is TGTGCCAGCAGTGAAGCGCCCGTTGGACAGGGGCCATCCTTC.

J is TRBJ2-5 and V is TRBV29-1, with unresolved D. Looked up from germline, CDR1 is SQVTM and CDR2 is ANQGSEA. This CDR3 has 11 residues. Trimming stripped 7 bases from V and 5 bases from J, with 11 bases between. For the CDR3, the DNA is TGCAGCGCGGAATCTGGGGAGACCCAGTACTTC. Translating gives CSAESGETQYF.